This section outlines one T cell receptor beta chain sequence together with its context. V was trimmed by 0 bases and J by 1 base, leaving 10 bases between them. CDR1 and CDR2 from the germline V gene are SGDLS and YYNGEE. The CDR3 covers 15 residues. The data originate from a study of blood T cell repertoires in COVID-19. Across the whole study: Acute-phase and convalescent COVID-19 samples originated in the United States, Italy and Spain. Sample material is recorded as cDNA or gDNA derived from T cells, B-cell-depleted T cells, or PBMCs.

As originally analysed: Using reference gene primer amplification, nucleated cell counts were estimated. This table comes from immunoSEQ multiplex PCR, and its TCRdb copy is limited to in-frame clones, with some not included. Clonal size and the V and J genes are those of that table, whereas D and trimming came from the DNA. This sample yields some 120,000 clones, of which about 82% are seen a single time; approximately 5% belongs to the top ten. The gene calls are TRBV9 and TRBJ1-2; D unresolved. The source of this sequence is a human donor in a cohort sampled during active COVID-19. Material for sequencing was peripheral blood. The CDR3 region has the DNA TGTGCCAGCAGCGTAGCCGGGGAGGGTAACTATGGCTACACCTTC. Translation: CASSVAGEGNYGYTF.